This T cell receptor (beta chain) was sequenced during a study of shared clonotypes between healthy human individuals (dated by TCRdb to 2018 to 2021). Study-level background: The cohort included three men and a couple of women between 18 and 49 years of age. To estimate repertoire size and how much clonotypes are shared between individuals, the study performed deep sequencing of blood TCR repertoires from about five healthy adults. For each donor, CD4 naive and CD4 memory were each run on three plates, CD8 naive on two plates, and CD8 memory on one plate. Leukapheresis yielded between about 0.94 and 8.9 billion PBMCs per donor. To increase sequencing depth and limit assay-specific biases, different laboratories used diverse techniques to prepare libraries and sequence TCR repertoires. Here is what the overall study found, with its caveats: Incomplete sequencing was indicated by rarefaction of sorted-subset datasets, despite the large sequencing depth. Higher generation probabilities were observed for clonotypes shared by all four sorted-subset donors than for non-shared clonotypes. Pairwise subsampling led to the expectation that sequencing depth would affect the degree of clonotype sharing among donors. Because the study included a small number of donors, the genetic and exposure-history diversity represented was limited. When several donors were compared, the shared fraction of clonotypes was approximately 5% for naive CD4, approximately 3.5% for naive CD8, more than 2% for memory CD4, and about 0.36% for memory CD8. Naive subsets generally had larger estimated clonotype richness than memory subsets. Only blood was sampled, and tissue TCR repertoires likely differ from those in blood.

According to the germline V gene (reference sequence), CDR1 reads GTSNPN and CDR2 reads SVGIG. V and J are trimmed by 3 bases and 2 bases, and the gene matches miss 4 bases of the junction. From the cysteine through the phenylalanine, the CDR3 covers 14 amino acids. Of the read, only the CDR3 DNA is kept; its 42 bases are in frame from base 1. Using the deep immunoSEQ assay, TCR CDR3 regions were amplified from genomic DNA by multiplex PCR. Genomic DNA extracted from each cell subset was distributed evenly over all wells of several immunoSEQ 96-well plates, and each plate served as one replicate. Each replicate PCR for sorted subsets received approximately 220 ng genomic DNA, equal to about 30,000 T cell genomes. Purified libraries were measured with a Qubit 3.0 fluorometer, size-checked on a Bioanalyzer 2100, and measured again with the KAPA Library Quantification kit. Each immunoSEQ 96-well plate was sequenced on its own single-read 150-cycle Illumina NextSeq 550 flow cell. The published analysis was carried out like this. Because the immunoSEQ output held only junctional sequences and lacked quality scores, the filtering could not match the filtering applied to full-length reads. Sequences were annotated with PyIR, a Python wrapper for IgBLAST v1.9, using IMGT germline references to assign V/J genes and CDR3. Reads were filtered out if the reads had weak V/J assignments (E-value above 1e-6), no CDR3, stop codons, out-of-frame junctions, or ambiguous translated residues. A V3J clonotype was defined by an identical inferred V gene, J gene, and CDR3 amino acid sequence. The percentage overlap between two repertoires was calculated by dividing the number of shared unique clonotypes by the size of the smaller repertoire. Three approaches were used to assess repertoire richness: RTK rarefaction, the Chao1 estimator, and Recon v2.1 estimates of unobserved clonotypes. For all TCRbeta clonotypes obtained by the gDNA method from several donors, generation probabilities were computed with OLGA. The clones in this table, taken by TCRdb from immuneACCESS, are in-frame only. Not every clone is retained; where verified, under half of the shortfall comes from an unresolved V gene, and the cause of the rest is unknown. V, J and clone size reflect that table, while D and trimming were determined from the DNA. Across this sample there are around 2,000,000 clones, with roughly 95% seen only once. Roughly 1% of the sample comes from the top ten.

CD8 naive samples were CD45RO-negative cells positively selected for CCR7, giving a CD45RA+CCR7+ population that excluded TemRA cells. The donors were healthy, HIV-negative adults who had no recently reported acute infections or vaccinations. Every donor was a Caucasian adult living in Nashville, Tennessee, USA. Blood was obtained by leukapheresis, after which PBMCs were separated by Ficoll-Histopaque density gradient centrifugation and cryopreserved in liquid nitrogen vapor phase. Purity and quantity of every magnetically sorted T cell population were checked by analytical flow cytometry. Genomic DNA was isolated from every sorted fraction and measured by UV absorbance on a Nanodrop 2000c. This clone was seen only once. The antigen it recognizes is unknown. Base qualities are not at hand, and no much larger clone is one base apart. The sample holds other DNA sequences that translate to the same CDR3.

The TCR was taken from a man younger than 30 in good health. The chain was built from TRBV30 and TRBJ1-5, with 7 junctional bases fitting TRBD1. Specimen: naive CD8+ T cells sorted from blood. The intended sense of this specimen's cell subset or site label: CD45RA+CCR7+. The bases are TGTGCCTGGAGGCAGGGGGAGGGCAATCAGCCCCAGCATTTT. The encoded protein is CAWRQGEGNQPQHF.